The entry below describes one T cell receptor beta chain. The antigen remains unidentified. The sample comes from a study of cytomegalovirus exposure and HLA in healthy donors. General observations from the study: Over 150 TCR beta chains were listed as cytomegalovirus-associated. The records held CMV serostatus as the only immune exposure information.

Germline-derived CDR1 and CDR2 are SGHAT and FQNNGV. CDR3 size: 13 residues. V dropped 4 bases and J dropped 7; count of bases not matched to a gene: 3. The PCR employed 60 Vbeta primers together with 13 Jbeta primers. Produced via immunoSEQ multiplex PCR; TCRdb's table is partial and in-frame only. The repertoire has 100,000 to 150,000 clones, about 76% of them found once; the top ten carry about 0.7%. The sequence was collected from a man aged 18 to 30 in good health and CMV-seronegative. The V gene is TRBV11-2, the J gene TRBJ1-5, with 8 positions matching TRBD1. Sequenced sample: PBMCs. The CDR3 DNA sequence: TGTGCCAGCAGCTCACGACAGGGGCAGCCCCAGCATTTT. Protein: CASSSRQGQPQHF. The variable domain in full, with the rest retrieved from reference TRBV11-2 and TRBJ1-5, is EAGVAQSPRYKIIEKRQSVAFWCNPISGHATLYWYQQILGQGPKLLIQFQNNGVVDDSQLPKDRFSAERLKGVDSTLKIQPAKLEDSAVYLCASSSRQGQPQHFGDGTRLSIL.